This T cell receptor beta chain was sequenced for a study of blood T cell repertoires in COVID-19. Study-level information: PBMCs, B-cell-depleted T cells, or T cells provided the cDNA or gDNA that made up the material.

Germline CDR1 reads LNHNV; CDR2 reads YYDKDF (reference sequence). V lost 1 base to trimming and J lost 2 bases, with 13 bases between them. The length of the CDR3 is 16 residues. Per the original methods: Reference gene primer amplification in the assay estimated nucleated cell counts. Using immunoSEQ multiplex PCR, the repertoire was profiled, and TCRdb retains in-frame clones only, with some absent. V, J and clone size reflect that table, while D and trimming were determined from the DNA. Of around 63,000 clones in the sample, 88% are singletons; the top ten hold about 3.2%. The V call is TRBV15, the J call TRBJ2-3; D ambiguous. The clonotype comes from a man in his fifties or sixties with active COVID-19. The specimen sequenced was peripheral blood. The CDR3 sequence: CATSRGYSSNTDTQYF. For the CDR3, the DNA is TGTGCCACCAGCAGAGGATACAGCTCTAACACAGATACGCAGTATTTT.